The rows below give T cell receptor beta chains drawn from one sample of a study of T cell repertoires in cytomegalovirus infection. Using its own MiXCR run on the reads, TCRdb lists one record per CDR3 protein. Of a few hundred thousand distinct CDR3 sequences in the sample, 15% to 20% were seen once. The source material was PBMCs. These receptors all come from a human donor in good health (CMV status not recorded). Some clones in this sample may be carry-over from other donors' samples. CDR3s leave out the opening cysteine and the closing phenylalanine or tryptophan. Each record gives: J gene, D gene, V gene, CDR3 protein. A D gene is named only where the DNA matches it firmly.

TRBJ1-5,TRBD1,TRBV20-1,SANGQGDQPQH
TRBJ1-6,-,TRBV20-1,SARSPLGSYNSPLH
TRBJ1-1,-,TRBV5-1,ASSALEGRGTEAF
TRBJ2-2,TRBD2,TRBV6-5,ASSYETSGITGELF
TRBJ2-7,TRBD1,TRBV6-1,ASSSRQGTYEQY
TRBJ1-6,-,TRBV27,ASSFRARGNSPLH
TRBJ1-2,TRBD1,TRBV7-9,ASSSPQGASYT
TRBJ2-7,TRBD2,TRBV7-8,ASSLSVWREYEQY
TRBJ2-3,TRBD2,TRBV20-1,SARATTSGTDTQY
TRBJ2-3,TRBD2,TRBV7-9,ASSPPGTRGDTQY
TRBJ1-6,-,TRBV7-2,ASQGGNSPLH
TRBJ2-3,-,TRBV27,ASSFEGSMQDTQY
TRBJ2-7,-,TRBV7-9,ASEPPRVDYEQY
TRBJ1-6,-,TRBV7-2,ATSFFRNNSPLH
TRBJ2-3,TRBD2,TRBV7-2,ASSREGRTDTQY
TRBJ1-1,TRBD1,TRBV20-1,SARGTDRENTEAF
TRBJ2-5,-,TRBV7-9,ASSLRVQETQY
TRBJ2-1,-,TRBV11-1,ASSLSVQSSYNEQF
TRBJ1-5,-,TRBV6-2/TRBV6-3,ATAQRNQPQH
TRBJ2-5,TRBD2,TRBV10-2,ASVSQRDQTQY
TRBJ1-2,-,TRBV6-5,ATSDAGANYGYT
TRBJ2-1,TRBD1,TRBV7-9,ASSLLQGVVGNEQF
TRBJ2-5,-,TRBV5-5,ASSFFTGQETQY
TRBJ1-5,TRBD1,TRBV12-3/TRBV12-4,ASRQTGSRNQPQH
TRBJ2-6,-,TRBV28,ASIDSGANVLT
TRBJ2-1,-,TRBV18,ASSLVTVGNEQF
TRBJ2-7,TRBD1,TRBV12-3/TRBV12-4,ASSFTGGAEAEQY
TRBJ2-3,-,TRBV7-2,ASSFGSDTQY
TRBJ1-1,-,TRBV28,ASRRYLLAPAF